This T cell receptor (beta chain) was identified during a study of cytomegalovirus exposure and HLA in healthy donors. General study findings and limits: Reports credit the classifier with highly specific, highly sensitive diagnosis of cytomegalovirus status.

The study drew the donors from its approximately 120-subject validation cohort, separate from the roughly 700-subject first cohort. Germline CDR1 is KGHSH and CDR2 is LQKENI. V was shortened by 4 bases and J by 7 bases, with 14 bases between the two germline ends. There are 14 residues in the CDR3. For this clone: Its antigen is undetermined.

Sequenced by immunoSEQ multiplex PCR; TCRdb stores in-frame clones only, minus some. The top ten clones hold approximately 2.5% of a sample with 260,000 or so clones, more than 75% of them seen once. V gene TRBV18 combines with J gene TRBJ2-1; TRBD2 is a possible D gene (6 bases). The sequenced material came from PBMCs. The sequence came from a man younger than 35 in good health and CMV-seronegative. CDR3 sequence: CASSQGDFLNEQFF. The CDR3 region has the DNA TGTGCCAGCTCACAAGGGGACTTTTTGAATGAGCAGTTCTTC.